The T cell receptor beta chain described here comes from a study of immune evolution from preneoplasia to lung adenocarcinoma. Study-wide background: HLA loss of heterozygosity: about 7% AIS, about 15% MIA, more than 25% ADC, none AAH.

V was cut by 0 bases and J by 0 bases, with 12 bases left in between. The CDR3 extends over 16 amino acids. Germline CDR1 reads MGHRA; CDR2 reads YSYEKL. Sequencing was performed with immunoSEQ multiplex PCR; in TCRdb, only in-frame clones are kept and a portion is missing. The table records a few thousand clones, over 65% of them present only once. The study's findings and limits: Normal lung had highest clonality; later lesions appeared denser, more diverse.

Points on this clone: Antigen specificity is unknown.

Resections took place in Japan or China from the mid-2010s to the late 2010s. The sequence was obtained from a person aged 55-79 years with lung adenocarcinoma. V gene TRBV4-1 combines with J gene TRBJ2-7; perhaps TRBD1 as D (6 bases). Sequenced sample: FFPE lung adenocarcinoma in situ tissue. The CDR3 is CASSQDGGGNSYEQYF. CDR3 DNA sequence: TGCGCCAGCAGCCAAGATGGGGGCGGAAACTCCTACGAGCAGTACTTC.